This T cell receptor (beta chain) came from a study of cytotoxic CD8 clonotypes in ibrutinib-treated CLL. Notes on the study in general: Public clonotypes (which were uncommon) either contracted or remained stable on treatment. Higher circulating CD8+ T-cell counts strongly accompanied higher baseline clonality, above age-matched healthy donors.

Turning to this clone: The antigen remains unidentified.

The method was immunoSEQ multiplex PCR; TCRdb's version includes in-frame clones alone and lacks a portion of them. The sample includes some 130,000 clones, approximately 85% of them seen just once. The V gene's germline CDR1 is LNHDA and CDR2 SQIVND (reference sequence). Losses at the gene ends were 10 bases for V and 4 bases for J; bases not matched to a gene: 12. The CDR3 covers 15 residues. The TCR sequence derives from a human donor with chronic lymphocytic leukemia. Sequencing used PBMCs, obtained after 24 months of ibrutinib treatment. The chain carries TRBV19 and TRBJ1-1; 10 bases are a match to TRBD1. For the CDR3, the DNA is TGTGCCACGACGGCCCTTGACAGGGGGCCCACTGAAGCTTTCTTT. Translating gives CATTALDRGPTEAFF.